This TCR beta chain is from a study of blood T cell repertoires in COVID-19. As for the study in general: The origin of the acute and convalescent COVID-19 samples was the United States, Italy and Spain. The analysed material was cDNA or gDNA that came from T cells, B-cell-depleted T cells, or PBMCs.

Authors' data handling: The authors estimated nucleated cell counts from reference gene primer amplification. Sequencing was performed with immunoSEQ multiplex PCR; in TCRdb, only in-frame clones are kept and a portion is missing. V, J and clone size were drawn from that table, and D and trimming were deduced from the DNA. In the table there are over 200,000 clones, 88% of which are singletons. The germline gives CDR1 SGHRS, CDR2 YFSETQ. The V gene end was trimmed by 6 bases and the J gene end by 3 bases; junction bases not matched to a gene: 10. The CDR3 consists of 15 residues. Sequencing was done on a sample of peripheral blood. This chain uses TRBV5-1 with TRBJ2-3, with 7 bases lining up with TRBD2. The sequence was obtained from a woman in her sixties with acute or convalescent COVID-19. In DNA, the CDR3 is TGCGCCAGCACCCCAAGCGGGGAGGTGACAGATACGCAGTATTTT. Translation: CASTPSGEVTDTQYF.